This T cell receptor beta chain was captured in a study of cytomegalovirus exposure and HLA in healthy donors. The CDR3 extends over 14 amino acids. Per germline, CDR1 MNHNY and CDR2 SVGAGI (reference sequence). V gave up 2 bases and J gave up 2 bases, with 8 bases separating them. PCR was performed using 60 Vbeta and 13 Jbeta primers. Clones were sequenced by immunoSEQ multiplex PCR, and TCRdb holds only the in-frame ones, with some missing. The sample lists about 160,000 clones; roughly 84% were seen once. Sequencing was performed on PBMCs. This TCR was sampled from a man aged 18 to 35 in good health and CMV-seronegative. This rearrangement joins TRBV6-6 to TRBJ2-3; D is perhaps TRBD1 (6 bases). This CDR3 is CASSYGTFTDTQYF. The CDR3 coding sequence is TGTGCCAGCAGTTACGGGACATTCACAGATACGCAGTATTTT.